This T cell receptor (beta chain) was captured by sequencing in a study of shared clonotypes between healthy human individuals. Overall study context: A couple of women and a few men aged 18 to 49 made up the donors. Study observations and caveats: Sampling covered blood only; tissue repertoires likely differ. A generally larger estimated richness was seen in naive subsets than in memory subsets.

Positively selected for CCR7, the CD45RO-negative cells used as naive CD8 cells excluded terminally differentiated effector memory CD45RA+ cells. CDR3 length equals 16 residues. CDR1 and CDR2 from the germline V gene are SEHNR and FQNEAQ (reference sequence). V was pared by 2 bases and J by 0 bases, with 2 bases of the junction left unmatched. Repertoires were generated with immunoSEQ multiplex PCR, while TCRdb's copy carries only in-frame clones and drops some. The sample has some 2.1 million clones; less than 95% are singletons. Comments on this clone: Antigen unknown.

The sequenced material came from naive CD8+ T cells sorted from blood. The chain employs TRBV7-9 and TRBJ2-2; 8 positions match TRBD1. This clonotype originated in a man younger than 35 in good health. CDR3 in amino acids: CASSLSRGPNTGELFF. The CDR3 DNA reads TGTGCCAGCAGCTTAAGCAGGGGGCCGAACACCGGGGAGCTGTTTTTT.